This T cell receptor (beta chain) was observed in a study of blood T cell repertoires in COVID-19. Study context: COVID-19 samples, acute and convalescent, were from the United States, Italy and Spain. T cells, B-cell-depleted T cells, or PBMCs supplied cDNA or gDNA.

V gave up 3 bases and J gave up 9 bases; unmatched junction bases: 11. The V gene's germline CDR1 is SGHRS and CDR2 YFSETQ. The CDR3 length is 17 residues. Authors' analysis steps: Amplifying reference gene primers gave estimates of nucleated cell counts. Method: immunoSEQ multiplex PCR; TCRdb's copy keeps in-frame clones and lacks some. D and trimming come from the DNA, and the V and J calls and clone size come from that table. The repertoire holds under 150,000 clones, with approximately 85% as singletons. The clonotype originates from a human donor in a cohort sampled during active COVID-19. This chain connects TRBV5-1 to TRBJ2-1; 14 bases agree with TRBD2. The specimen sequenced was peripheral blood. The CDR3 DNA reads TGCGCCAGCAGCTCGGGACTAGCGGGAGTTATTAGGCTTGAGCAGTTCTTC. It codes for CASSSGLAGVIRLEQFF.